A single sample is the source of the 22 T cell receptor beta chains below, sequenced in a study of blood T cell repertoires in COVID-19. Here immunoSEQ multiplex PCR was the method, and the copy in TCRdb shows in-frame clones only, minus some. The profile covers about 180,000 clones, with 70% to 90% appearing a single time and approximately 0.62% taken by the ten largest. Sequenced input: peripheral blood. The receptors stem from a man aged 60 to 75 with COVID-19, enrolled during active disease.

This clone came up once. This chain joins TRBV18 and TRBJ2-5, with 11 positions matching TRBD2. Unmatched junction bases numbered 5, after V lost 0 bases and J lost 2 bases. The CDR3 totals 17 residues. From germline, CDR1 is KGHSH and CDR2 LQKENI. CDR3 coding DNA: TGTGCCAGCTCACCACCGAATCCTAGCGGGAGGCAAGAGACCCAGTACTTC. Translated: CASSPPNPSGRQETQYF.

This rearrangement joins TRBV3-1 (or the pseudogene TRBV3-2) to TRBJ2-5, with 12 positions matching TRBD1. Trimming took 1 base from V and 4 from J; bases not matched to a gene: 7. CDR1 is LGHDT and CDR2 is YNNKEL in the germline V gene (reference sequence). The CDR3 is made up of 17 amino acids. In nucleotides, the CDR3 is TGTGCCAGCAGCCAAGTTGTCCGGGACAGGGGGCTAGAGACCCAGTACTTC. Translation: CASSQVVRDRGLETQYF.

The rearrangement uses TRBV11-3 and TRBJ2-7; D unclear. The CDR3 runs 13 residues. V lost 4 bases and J lost 7, with 14 bases in between. CDR1 SGHNT and CDR2 YENEEA come from the germline V gene. Here the CDR3 reads CASSSPWKREQYF. The CDR3 DNA follows: TGTGCCAGCAGCTCGCCTTGGAAGAGGGAGCAGTACTTC. The full variable domain, with the rest looked up from reference TRBV11-3 and TRBJ2-7, is EAGVVQSPRYKIIEKKQPVAFWCNPISGHNTLYWYLQNLGQGPELLIRYENEEAVDDSQLPKDRFSAERLKGVDSTLKIQPAELGDSAVYLCASSSPWKREQYFGPGTRLTVT.

The rearrangement uses TRBV19 and TRBJ1-1; D is undetermined. Germline V CDR1 and CDR2: LNHDA, SQIVND (reference sequence). The CDR3 is 15 residues long. V was clipped by 4 bases and J by 0 bases, with 12 bases between them. The CDR3 is CASSSRGTVNTEAFF. As DNA, the CDR3 is TGTGCCAGTAGTAGCCGGGGAACGGTGAACACTGAAGCTTTCTTT.

This clone was picked up a small number of times. The V call is TRBV27, the J call TRBJ2-7, with D possibly TRBD1 on 6 matching bases. Trimming stripped 2 bases from V and 2 bases from J, with 10 bases between. Germline values: CDR1 MNHEY, CDR2 SMNVEV (reference sequence). CDR3 length: 14 residues. The CDR3 coding sequence is TGTGCCAGCAGTTTAGGACAGAACCCCTACGAGCAGTACTTC. This sequence encodes CASSLGQNPYEQYF.

The chain combines TRBV28 with TRBJ2-5; no clear D gene. CDR1 and CDR2 from the germline V gene are MDHEN and SYDVKM. The CDR3 runs 13 residues. V gave up 7 bases and J gave up 0 bases, with 9 bases separating them. In DNA form, the CDR3 reads TGTGCCAGCACCGCGTACCACCAAGAGACCCAGTACTTC. It specifies CASTAYHQETQYF. The complete variable domain, with remaining parts taken from reference TRBV28 and TRBJ2-5, reads DVKVTQSSRYLVKRTGEKVFLECVQDMDHENMFWYRQDPGLGLRLIYFSYDVKMKEKGDIPEGYSVSREKKERFSLILESASTNQTSMYLCASTAYHQETQYFGPGTRLLVL.

The genes are TRBV5-8 and TRBJ1-1, with a weak D call TRBD1 (5 bases). This CDR3 is 15 amino acids long. Per the germline V gene, CDR1 is SGHTS and CDR2 is YDEGEE. V gave up 2 bases and J gave up 1 base, with 12 bases separating them. CDR3 residues: CASSFSYQGNTEAFF. In DNA form, the CDR3 reads TGTGCCAGCAGCTTTTCCTACCAGGGGAACACTGAAGCTTTCTTT.

The gene calls are TRBV24-1 and TRBJ2-5; no definite D call. Germline assignment: CDR1 KGHDR and CDR2 SFDVKD. Trimming stripped 5 bases from V and 1 base from J, with 7 bases between. This CDR3 region has 13 residues. CDR3 DNA sequence: TGTGCCACCAGTGTTCGGAGCCAAGAGACCCAGTACTTC. Encoded protein: CATSVRSQETQYF.

This chain joins TRBV28 and TRBJ1-1; 7 bases align to TRBD1. The V gene end was trimmed by 10 bases and the J gene end by 1 base; junction bases not matched to a gene: 9. This CDR3 has 14 residues. The germline CDR1 and CDR2 sequences are MDHEN and SYDVKM. The CDR3 region has the DNA TGTGCCACCCACAAGGGGGCATGGAACACTGAAGCTTTCTTT. Translating gives CATHKGAWNTEAFF.

This clone was picked up one time. V usage is TRBV19 and J usage is TRBJ2-1; D ambiguous. Trimming removed 7 bases from V and 8 bases from J, with 15 bases in between. The CDR3 has 13 amino acids. CDR1 and CDR2 from the germline V gene are LNHDA and SQIVND (reference sequence). Here the CDR3 DNA reads TGTGCCAGTATCGACACTCCTGGGTATGAGCAGTTCTTC. As protein: CASIDTPGYEQFF.

V and J are TRBV4-3 and TRBJ2-5; the D is unclear. CDR1 LGHNA and CDR2 YSLEER come from the germline V gene. The CDR3 is made up of 13 amino acids. Trimming stripped 0 bases from V and 2 bases from J, with 4 bases between. The CDR3 loop is CASSQDRQETQYF. The CDR3 nucleotides are TGCGCCAGCAGCCAAGACCGTCAAGAGACCCAGTACTTC.

V is TRBV15 and J is TRBJ1-5; D is perhaps TRBD1 (6 bases). The germline V and J ends were trimmed by 0 bases and 5 bases, with 8 bases remaining between them. The germline CDR1 and CDR2 sequences are LNHNV and YYDKDF (reference sequence). The CDR3 is 14 amino acids. CDR3 DNA sequence: TGTGCCACCAGCAGAGAACAGGGACATCAGCCCCAGCATTTT. Protein product: CATSREQGHQPQHF. Looking up the rest from reference TRBV15 and TRBJ1-5 gives the full variable domain: DAMVIQNPRYQVTQFGKPVTLSCSQTLNHNVMYWYQQKSSQAPKLLFHYYDKDFNNEADTPDNFQSRRPNTSFCFLDIRSPGLGDTAMYLCATSREQGHQPQHFGDGTRLSIL.

This chain joins TRBV4-1 and TRBJ2-7, with D perhaps TRBD1 (6 bases). Germline CDR1 MGHRA, CDR2 YSYEKL. This CDR3 spans 14 amino acids. Trimming removed 5 bases from V and 5 bases from J, with 16 bases in between. The CDR3 nucleotides are TGCGCCAGCAGCGACGGGAACAGGGACCACGAGCAGTACTTC. As protein: CASSDGNRDHEQYF.

Here the CDR3 DNA reads TGTGCCAGCAGAGCCACAGGGGGGGCCACAGATACGCAGTATTTT. Amino acid sequence: CASRATGGATDTQYF. The chain links TRBV6-4 to TRBJ2-3, with D possibly TRBD1 on 8 matching bases. Germline V gene data show CDR1 as MRHNA and CDR2 as SNTAGT. This CDR3 is 15 amino acids long. Trimming took off 6 bases at V and 2 bases at J, with 15 bases between the two ends.

This rearrangement joins TRBV23-1 to TRBJ2-7; D may be TRBD2 (6 bases). TRBV23-1 is classed as an ORF, of uncertain function. Between the trimmed V and J ends, which lost 6 bases and 7 bases, there was a span of 25 bases. The CDR3 extends over 16 amino acids. The CDR3 DNA sequence: TGCGCCAGCAGGCCCCAACGCGGGCCGGGTGGGAGGGAGCAGTACTTC. Encoded protein: CASRPQRGPGGREQYF.

This chain links TRBV4-3 with TRBJ1-1, with 8 bases identical to TRBD1. Germline V gene sequence: CDR1 LGHNA, CDR2 YSLEER. The CDR3 has 17 amino acids. The J segment lost 0 bases and the V segment lost 4 bases, leaving 10 bases of the junction unmatched. CDR3 bases: TGCGCCAGCAGCCTTCAGGGGGCCCCGGGCATGAACACTGAAGCTTTCTTT. It encodes CASSLQGAPGMNTEAFF.

The V and J genes are TRBV7-9 and TRBJ2-1; TRBD2 aligns across 10 bases. The length of the CDR3 is 18 residues. V trimming: 5 bases; J trimming: 2 bases; junction bases outside the gene matches: 12. Germline CDR1 reads SEHNR; CDR2 reads FQNEAQ (reference sequence). The CDR3 here is CASSPKQREGLPYNEQFF. As DNA, the CDR3 is TGTGCCAGCAGCCCAAAACAGCGGGAGGGCCTCCCCTACAATGAGCAGTTCTTC.

The count of this clone is one. This sequence joins TRBV5-1 and TRBJ1-1, with D possibly TRBD1 on 6 matching bases. The CDR3 consists of 12 residues. The V gene's germline CDR1 is SGHRS and CDR2 YFSETQ. V lost 4 bases to trimming and J lost 6 bases, with 10 bases between them. The CDR3 DNA reads as TGCGCCAGCAGCCCACAGGGCTCTGAAGCTTTCTTT. This sequence encodes CASSPQGSEAFF.

The V and J genes are TRBV6-1 and TRBJ1-1, with 9 bases matching TRBD1. CDR1 is MNHNS, CDR2 SASEGT, per germline. The trim removed 3 bases at V and 0 bases at J, leaving 8 bases unmatched. The CDR3 runs 17 residues. The chain's CDR3 is CASSDTHRGPMNTEAFF. In DNA, the CDR3 is TGTGCCAGCAGTGATACTCACAGGGGGCCTATGAACACTGAAGCTTTCTTT.

CDR3 sequence reads: CASSLVAVMNTEAFF. The CDR3 coding sequence is TGTGCCAGCAGCTTGGTAGCTGTCATGAACACTGAAGCTTTCTTT. This chain connects TRBV5-6 to TRBJ1-1; D uncertain. Germline V CDR1 and CDR2: SGHDT, YYEEEE. V was clipped by 0 bases and J by 0 bases, with 9 bases between them. The CDR3 spans 15 residues.

The CDR3 here is CASSHVQGAGSNQPQHF. The DNA for the CDR3 is TGTGCCAGCAGCCATGTACAGGGGGCTGGGAGCAATCAGCCCCAGCATTTT. The V and J genes are TRBV4-2 and TRBJ1-5; 9 nucleotides agree with TRBD1. Germline assignment: CDR1 LGHNA and CDR2 YNFKEQ. This CDR3 region has 17 residues. With V trimmed by 3 bases and J by 1 base, 7 bases remained unmatched.

The chain carries TRBV6-2 or TRBV6-3 and TRBJ2-7; D is perhaps TRBD1 (5 bases). This CDR3 region has 16 residues. V shed 2 bases and J shed 0 bases, with 14 bases lying between them. CDR1 and CDR2 (germline): MNHEY, SVGEGT. The CDR3 DNA is TGTGCCAGCAGTTACCAACGGACACTGAGCTCCTACGAGCAGTACTTC. Protein product: CASSYQRTLSSYEQYF.